The sequence of this T cell receptor (beta chain) was determined in a study of blood T cell repertoires in COVID-19. Study-level background: COVID-19 samples collected from the United States, Italy and Spain covered acute and convalescent phases.

Per the original data handling: Using reference gene primer amplification, nucleated cell counts were estimated. The repertoire was sequenced with immunoSEQ multiplex PCR; TCRdb's copy has only in-frame clones and lacks some. Clone size and V and J calls were adopted from that table, with D and trimming inferred from the DNA. Among 200,000 to 250,000 clones listed, about 86% were seen once. Germline CDR1 reads LGHDT; CDR2 reads YNNKEL (reference sequence). The CDR3 contains 18 residues. V was trimmed by 0 bases and J by 0 bases, leaving 15 bases between them. Across 24 US areas, participants ranged in age from about 18 to 100 years. Participants were placed into cohorts based on the clinical history they reported.

The V gene is TRBV3-1 (or the pseudogene TRBV3-2), the J gene TRBJ2-4, with a weak D call TRBD2 (5 bases). Sample: PBMCs or T cells enriched from blood (not recorded which). This TCR was sampled from a woman aged 45-60 years with acute COVID-19. The CDR3 nucleotides read TGTGCCAGCAGCCAAGATTGTTCGAGCGGACTAGCCAAAAACATTCAGTACTTC. Translation: CASSQDCSSGLAKNIQYF.